The 32 T cell receptor beta chains given below trace back to one sample, sequenced in a study of blood T cells in healthy people across ages. Then a second PCR, running roughly 7 to 11 cycles, was carried out with a sample-barcoded 5' primer and a J-beta primer mix. TCRdb itself ran the 5' RACE reads through MiXCR, one entry per CDR3 protein. The sample consists of about 730,000 distinct CDR3 sequences, 43% of them appearing once. What was sequenced was blood. These receptors were taken from a woman aged 55-70 years in good health.

V and J are TRBV2 and TRBJ1-2, with TRBD1 identical over 7 bases. This CDR3 spans 13 amino acids. Germline loops: CDR1 SNHLY, CDR2 FYNNEI. Losses at the gene ends were 3 bases for V and 3 bases for J; bases not matched to a gene: 1. Here the CDR3 DNA reads TGTGCCAGCAGTGATCAGGGGGACTATGGCTACACCTTC. It encodes CASSDQGDYGYTF.

V gene TRBV6-5 combines with J gene TRBJ2-1; 11 bases are a match to TRBD1. This CDR3 comprises 13 residues. Germline loops: CDR1 MNHEY, CDR2 SVGAGI. V dropped 8 bases and J dropped 8; count of bases not matched to a gene: 5. In nucleotides, the CDR3 is TGTGCCAGCGCAGGACAGGGGGCCCATGAGCAGTTCTTC. Its protein is CASAGQGAHEQFF.

Comment on this clonotype: The junction differs from germline at one of its ends, possibly a read error. V usage is TRBV12-3 or TRBV12-4 and J usage is TRBJ1-5; D gene uncertain. The CDR3 loop spans 14 amino acids. CDR3 nucleotide sequence: TGTGCCGGCAGTCTCGCCGATAGCAATCAGCCCCAGCATTTT. Amino acids: CAGSLADSNQPQHF.

This sequence joins TRBV25-1 and TRBJ1-1; 9 positions match TRBD1. The CDR3 runs 16 residues. The germline CDR1 and CDR2 sequences are MGHDK and SYGVNS. V lost 1 base to trimming and J lost 5 bases; unmatched junction nucleotides: 8. This CDR3 reads CASSELPGQGKTEAFF. The CDR3, as DNA: TGTGCCAGCAGTGAATTACCGGGACAGGGAAAAACTGAAGCTTTCTTT.

Concerning this clonotype: A much more abundant neighbour one base away suggests this may be a read error. V is TRBV25-1 and J is TRBJ1-4; no definite D call. This CDR3 spans 15 amino acids. Trimming took off 3 bases at V and 7 bases at J, with 15 bases between the two ends. Germline V gene sequence: CDR1 MGHDK, CDR2 SYGVNS. CDR3 residues: CASSDIARRGEKLFF. CDR3 bases: TGTGCCAGCAGTGATATTGCCAGGCGGGGTGAAAAACTGTTTTTT.

The chain joins TRBV7-2 to TRBJ2-7; possibly TRBD1 for D (6 bases). The DNA end lines up better with TRBJ2-5; the J call may be wrong. Germline V CDR1 and CDR2: SGHTA, FQGNSA. The CDR3 has 13 amino acids. The CDR3 protein is CASSLVEGGTQYF. The CDR3 nucleotides are TGTGCCAGCAGCTTAGTAGAAGGGGGGACCCAGTACTTC.

This clonotype has ten or more counts. The chain is built from TRBV29-1 and TRBJ1-1, with 7 bases identical to TRBD1. The V gene end was trimmed by 6 bases and the J gene end by 1 base; junction bases not matched to a gene: 5. Germline V gives CDR1 SQVTM, CDR2 ANQGSEA. The CDR3 is 13 amino acids. CDR3 DNA sequence: TGCAGCGTCGTCGGGACAGCGAACACTGAAGCTTTCTTT. Translating gives CSVVGTANTEAFF. The full variable domain, its missing parts supplied by reference TRBV29-1 and TRBJ1-1, is SAVISQKPSRDICQRGTSLTIQCQVDSQVTMMFWYRQQPGQSLTLIATANQGSEATYESGFVIDKFPISRPNLTFSTLTVSNMSPEDSSIYLCSVVGTANTEAFFGQGTRLTVV.

Points on this clonotype: A much larger clone lies one base from this, so it may be a read error. This chain links TRBV28 with TRBJ2-7; D gene uncertain. The CDR3 has 11 amino acids. Germline CDR1 MDHEN, CDR2 SYDVKM. V was trimmed by 5 bases and J by 2 bases, leaving 4 bases between them. The CDR3 is CASSVPYEQYF. As DNA, the CDR3 is TGTGCCAGCAGTGTCCCCTACGAGCAGTACTTC.

The V call is TRBV20-1, the J call TRBJ1-6; 7 nucleotides match TRBD1. This CDR3 contains 17 residues. With 2 bases clipped from V and 0 bases from J, the junction kept 7 bases outside the gene matches. Per the germline V gene, CDR1 is DFQATT and CDR2 is SNEGSKA (reference sequence). CDR3: CSARLPTGSSYNSPLHF. The CDR3 coding sequence is TGCAGTGCTAGACTTCCGACAGGGAGCTCCTATAATTCACCCCTCCACTTT.

This clonotype was seen many times. The genes are TRBV20-1 and TRBJ2-5; TRBD2 agrees at 13 bases. The CDR3 has 16 residues. Per germline, CDR1 DFQATT and CDR2 SNEGSKA (reference sequence). J gave up 2 bases and V 6 bases, and 9 bases lay outside the gene matches. CDR3 DNA sequence: TGCAGTGCAAACTCTGGGACTAGCGGGGCACAAGAGACCCAGTACTTC. It specifies CSANSGTSGAQETQYF.

This clonotype was seen a few times. The V and J genes are TRBV29-1 and TRBJ1-1; no definite D call. CDR3 length: 10 amino acids. Germline CDR1 is SQVTM and CDR2 is ANQGSEA. V was clipped by 4 bases and J by 3 bases, with 3 bases between them. CDR3 bases: TGCAGCGTTGCTGACACTGAAGCTTTCTTT. This sequence encodes CSVADTEAFF. Full variable domain (missing parts from reference TRBV29-1 and TRBJ1-1): SAVISQKPSRDICQRGTSLTIQCQVDSQVTMMFWYRQQPGQSLTLIATANQGSEATYESGFVIDKFPISRPNLTFSTLTVSNMSPEDSSIYLCSVADTEAFFGQGTRLTVV.

The V gene is TRBV6-2 or TRBV6-3, the J gene TRBJ2-1; TRBD2 might be the D (7 bases). Per the germline V gene, CDR1 is MNHEY and CDR2 is SVGEGT. V lost 4 bases to trimming and J lost 12 bases, with 13 bases between them. The CDR3 loop spans 12 amino acids. In DNA, the CDR3 is TGTGCCAGCAGTTCCCTGGGGGGGCGGCAGTTCTTC. Translation gives CASSSLGGRQFF.

The genes are TRBV4-1 and TRBJ2-3, with 10 bases fitting TRBD2. The CDR3 totals 18 residues. V lost 0 bases and J lost 4; bases outside the gene matches: 10. CDR1 and CDR2 from the germline V gene are MGHRA and YSYEKL. This chain's CDR3 is CASSQERGLAERADTQYF. CDR3 sequence (DNA): TGCGCCAGCAGCCAAGAAAGAGGACTAGCGGAGAGGGCAGATACGCAGTATTTT.

The V call is TRBV7-9, the J call TRBJ2-1; D possibly corresponds to TRBD2 (6 bases). The tail of the sequence fits TRBJ2-7 better, so the J call may be wrong. Germline V gives CDR1 SEHNR, CDR2 FQNEAQ (reference sequence). The CDR3 has 15 residues. CDR3 in DNA: TGTGCCAGCAGCTTAGATTCCGGGGGTAACGAGGAGCAGTACTTC. It codes for CASSLDSGGNEEQYF.

This clonotype has only a few counts. The CDR3 reads CASSPQLNTEAFF. The CDR3 DNA sequence: TGTGCCAGCAGCCCCCAGCTGAACACTGAAGCTTTCTTT. V gene TRBV12-3 or TRBV12-4 combines with J gene TRBJ1-1; D unclear. The CDR3 is made up of 13 amino acids. Trimming shortened V by 6 bases and J by 0 bases, and 8 bases separated the two germline ends.

The chain joins TRBV10-3 to TRBJ2-3; no clear D. V was clipped by 3 bases and J by 4 bases, with 14 bases between them. The CDR3 runs 15 residues. In germline, CDR1 is ENHRY, CDR2 SYGVKD. CDR3 DNA sequence: TGTGCCATCAGTGAAAGTGGGTCTCCCTCAGATACGCAGTATTTT. Translation: CAISESGSPSDTQYF.

The J gene is TRBJ2-5, the V gene TRBV20-1, with TRBD2 identical over 8 bases. Trimming took 1 base from V and 5 from J; bases not matched to a gene: 9. This CDR3 is 15 amino acids long. Germline loops: CDR1 DFQATT, CDR2 SNEGSKA (reference sequence). The DNA of the CDR3 is TGCAGTGCTAGAGGAGGCAGCGGGGGACCTGAGACCCAGTACTTC. Translation: CSARGGSGGPETQYF.

This chain links TRBV30 with TRBJ2-4, with D tentatively TRBD1 or TRBD2 (5 bases each). Judging by the DNA end, TRBJ2-7 fits better; the J call may be wrong. Germline CDR1 is GTSNPN and CDR2 is SVGIG (reference sequence). The CDR3 spans 14 residues. The CDR3: CAWNSGTSSNEQYF. The CDR3 DNA reads as TGTGCCTGGAATTCCGGGACCAGCAGTAACGAGCAGTACTTC.

The chain combines TRBV5-1 with TRBJ2-5, with 13 bases matching TRBD2. The J call may be in error: the DNA end matches TRBJ2-7 better. The V gene's germline CDR1 is SGHRS and CDR2 YFSETQ. This CDR3 is 16 amino acids long. CDR3 residues: CASSLRTSGRSSEQYF. The CDR3 nucleotides read TGCGCCAGCAGCCTACGGACTAGCGGGAGAAGCTCCGAGCAGTACTTC.

This clonotype was recorded a few times. This rearrangement joins TRBV6-1 to TRBJ2-1, with 9 bases matching TRBD2. V shed 4 bases and J 3 bases; nucleotides not matched to a gene: 7. Germline values: CDR1 MNHNS, CDR2 SASEGT. The CDR3 contains 16 residues. The CDR3 protein is CASSGSSGTNYNEQFF. The CDR3 DNA sequence: TGTGCCAGCAGTGGATCTAGCGGGACGAACTACAATGAGCAGTTCTTC.

The gene calls are TRBV10-3 and TRBJ2-3; 14 bases are shared with TRBD2. Germline trimming cut 6 bases from V and 3 bases from J; bases unmatched to any gene: 11. Germline values: CDR1 ENHRY, CDR2 SYGVKD. This CDR3 is 18 amino acids long. As DNA, the CDR3 is TGTGCCATCAGGGATTCCGGGACTAGCGGGGGCCGGACAGATACGCAGTATTTT. This gives the protein CAIRDSGTSGGRTDTQYF.

This clonotype was found many times. CDR3 coding DNA: TGTGCCAGCAGCGTATCACCCTCGCGGGGGGCTGGTGAGCAGTACTTC. Protein product: CASSVSPSRGAGEQYF. This chain connects TRBV9 to TRBJ2-7, with 8 bases identical to TRBD2. CDR3 length: 16 amino acids. Germline assignment: CDR1 SGDLS and CDR2 YYNGEE. With 1 base clipped from V and 7 bases from J, the junction kept 13 bases outside the gene matches.

This clonotype was seen just once. The chain combines TRBV6-6 with TRBJ2-3, with 9 bases matching TRBD1. Germline values: CDR1 MNHNY, CDR2 SVGAGI (reference sequence). The ends lost 6 bases at V and 4 bases at J; junction bases unmatched: 8. The CDR3 extends over 15 amino acids. This CDR3 is CASSWDREVPDTQYF. CDR3 bases: TGTGCCAGCAGCTGGGACAGGGAGGTCCCAGATACGCAGTATTTT.

This clonotype was counted ten times or more. This chain connects TRBV5-1 to TRBJ2-1; 12 bases are shared with TRBD2. This CDR3 has 17 amino acids. Trimming took 3 bases from V and 8 from J; bases not matched to a gene: 12. Germline-derived CDR1 and CDR2 are SGHRS and YFSETQ. The DNA for the CDR3 is TGCGCCAGCAGCTCCACCTCTAGCGGGAGGGCCATGGATGAGCAGTTCTTC. As protein: CASSSTSSGRAMDEQFF.

The chain recombines TRBV5-1 with TRBJ2-1, with D unclear. The germline gives CDR1 SGHRS, CDR2 YFSETQ. The CDR3 extends over 15 amino acids. The V end was cut by 0 bases, the J end by 13 bases, with 20 bases between. CDR3 sequence (DNA): TGCGCCAGCAGCTTGGAGGGCGCGAGGAAAGAGACCCAGTTCTTC. Amino acid sequence: CASSLEGARKETQFF.

The chain combines TRBV10-3 with TRBJ2-3; D is tentatively TRBD1 or TRBD2 (5 bases each). This CDR3 has 14 residues. V lost 6 bases, J lost 3 bases, and 13 bases lay in between. From germline, CDR1 is ENHRY and CDR2 SYGVKD. DNA for the CDR3: TGTGCCATCAGCTCCGACGGGGCGACAGATACGCAGTATTTT. Translated, it gives CAISSDGATDTQYF.

This clonotype has only a few counts. V gene TRBV28 combines with J gene TRBJ1-1; D may be TRBD1 (6 bases). Germline CDR1 is MDHEN and CDR2 is SYDVKM. The CDR3 is made up of 11 amino acids. Trimming stripped 4 bases from V and 12 bases from J, with 12 bases between. The CDR3 sequence: CASSSRQGSFF. The CDR3 DNA reads TGTGCCAGCAGTTCTAGGCAGGGGTCTTTCTTT.

The V and J genes are TRBV20-1 and TRBJ2-3, with TRBD2 identical over 10 bases. The CDR3 length is 16 residues. V trimming: 4 bases; J trimming: 6 bases; junction bases outside the gene matches: 13. Germline loops: CDR1 DFQATT, CDR2 SNEGSKA (reference sequence). CDR3 region: CSATSGGPFDIDTQYF. The CDR3 DNA reads TGCAGTGCTACTAGCGGGGGCCCTTTTGACATTGATACGCAGTATTTT.

This rearrangement joins TRBV29-1 to TRBJ2-7; TRBD2 agrees at 11 bases. The germline V gene encodes CDR1 SQVTM and CDR2 ANQGSEA. The CDR3 loop spans 15 amino acids. The ends lost 8 bases at V and 3 bases at J; junction bases unmatched: 12. This CDR3 reads CSIRLAGRRNYEQYF. DNA of the CDR3: TGCAGCATCCGACTAGCGGGGCGCAGGAACTACGAGCAGTACTTC.

V usage is TRBV19 and J usage is TRBJ2-3; no firm D call. The ends were cut back, 9 bases at V and 2 bases at J, with 12 bases in the middle. The germline V gene encodes CDR1 LNHDA and CDR2 SQIVND (reference sequence). The CDR3 has 13 residues. Here the CDR3 reads CARGCAYTDTQYF. CDR3 DNA sequence: TGTGCCAGAGGGTGTGCCTACACAGATACGCAGTATTTT.

Only a few counts were recorded for this clonotype. The chain combines TRBV5-1 with TRBJ2-3, with no clear D. This CDR3 is built from 13 residues. CDR1 and CDR2 from the germline V gene are SGHRS and YFSETQ. The germline V and J ends were trimmed by 5 bases and 3 bases, with 10 bases remaining between them. The CDR3 loop reads CASSFRWTDTQYF. Written as DNA, the CDR3 is TGCGCCAGCAGTTTCCGTTGGACAGATACGCAGTATTTT.

CDR3 region: CASSLGWDRGPDEQFF. The CDR3 DNA sequence: TGTGCCAGCAGCTTAGGGTGGGACAGGGGTCCTGATGAGCAGTTCTTC. The J gene is TRBJ2-1, the V gene TRBV7-3; 10 bases line up with TRBD1. The V gene's germline CDR1 is SGHTA and CDR2 FQGTGA. J was trimmed by 8 bases and V by 2 bases; bases with no gene match: 9. The CDR3 runs 16 residues.